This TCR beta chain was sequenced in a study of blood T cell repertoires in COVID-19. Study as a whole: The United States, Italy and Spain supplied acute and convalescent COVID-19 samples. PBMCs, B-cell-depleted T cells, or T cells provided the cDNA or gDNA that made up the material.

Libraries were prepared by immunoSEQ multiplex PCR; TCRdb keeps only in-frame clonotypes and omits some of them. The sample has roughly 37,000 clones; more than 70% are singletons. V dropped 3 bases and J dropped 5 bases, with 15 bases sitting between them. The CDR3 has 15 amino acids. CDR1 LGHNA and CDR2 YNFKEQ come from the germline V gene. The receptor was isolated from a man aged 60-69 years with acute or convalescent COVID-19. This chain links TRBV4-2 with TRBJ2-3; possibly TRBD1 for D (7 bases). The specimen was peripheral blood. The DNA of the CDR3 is TGTGCCAGCAGCCAGGGGGGACAGAGAGGAGATACGCAGTATTTT. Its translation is CASSQGGQRGDTQYF.